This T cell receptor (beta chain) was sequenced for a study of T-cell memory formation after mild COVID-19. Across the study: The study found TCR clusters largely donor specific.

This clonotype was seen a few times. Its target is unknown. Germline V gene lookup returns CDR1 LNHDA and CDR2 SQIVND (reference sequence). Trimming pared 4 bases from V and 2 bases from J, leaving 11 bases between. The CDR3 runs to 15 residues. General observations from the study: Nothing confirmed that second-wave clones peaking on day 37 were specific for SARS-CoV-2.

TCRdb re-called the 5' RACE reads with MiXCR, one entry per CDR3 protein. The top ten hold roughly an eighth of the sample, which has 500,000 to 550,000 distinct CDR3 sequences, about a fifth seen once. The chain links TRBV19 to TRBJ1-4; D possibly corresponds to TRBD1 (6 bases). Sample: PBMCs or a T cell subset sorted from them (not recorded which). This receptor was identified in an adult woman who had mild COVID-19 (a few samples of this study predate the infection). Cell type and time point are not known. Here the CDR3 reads CASSTRGSTNEKLFF. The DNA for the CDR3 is TGTGCCAGTAGTACCAGGGGTTCCACTAATGAAAAACTGTTTTTT.